The rows below give T cell receptor beta chains drawn from one sample of a study of blood T cells in healthy people across ages. One entry per CDR3 protein, called by TCRdb with MiXCR from the 5' RACE reads. The repertoire consists of 1.5 million to 2 million distinct CDR3 sequences, with around 48% occurring once and the leading ten covering over 2%. Sequenced sample: blood. Receptors originate from a woman aged 40 to 50 in good health. CDR3s include the opening cysteine and the closing phenylalanine or tryptophan. The D gene is left open where the match is weak. Some rows mark clone size as missing; the rest say once, few, many or name a class of expanded clone.

v_gene	j_gene	d_gene	abundance	CDR3nt	CDR3aa
TRBV6-2/TRBV6-3	TRBJ2-3	.	.	TGTGCCAGCAAGAAGGGACTTGTTGAAGATACGCAGTATTTT	CASKKGLVEDTQYF
TRBV10-3	TRBJ2-7	.	.	TGTGCCATCAGTGCCCGGGTTGAGGCCAACGAGCAGTACTTC	CAISARVEANEQYF
TRBV4-3	TRBJ1-1	.	.	TGCGCCAGCAGCCAAGGTGGGGGGGCGGGTACTGAAGCTTTCTTT	CASSQGGGAGTEAFF
TRBV27	TRBJ2-5	.	.	TGTGCCAGCCGAGAAGTGGGGGTCGGGGAAAGAGAGACCCAGTACTTC	CASREVGVGERETQYF
TRBV5-1	TRBJ2-1	.	.	TGCGCCAGCAGCTTGCTTGATTCAGGGCACGAGCAGTTCTTC	CASSLLDSGHEQFF
TRBV5-1	TRBJ2-4	.	few	TGCGCCAGCAGGGGAGTTGGGGCCAAAAACATTCAGTACTTC	CASRGVGAKNIQYF
TRBV6-2/TRBV6-3	TRBJ2-3	.	many	TGTGCCAGCACACCACAGGGTACAGATACGCAGTATTTT	CASTPQGTDTQYF
TRBV6-1	TRBJ1-6	.	.	TGTGCCAGCAGTACCATGACGGAGGGAAATTCACCCCTCCACTTT	CASSTMTEGNSPLHF
TRBV29-1	TRBJ2-5	TRBD1	.	TGCAGCGCTATGACAGGGGAGACCCAGTACTTC	CSAMTGETQYF
TRBV6-1	TRBJ1-2	TRBD1	.	TGTGCCAGCCGACGGGACAGCTATAACTATGGCTACACCTTC	CASRRDSYNYGYTF
TRBV10-3	TRBJ1-4	.	.	TGTGCCATCAGTGATATGGGTGAAAAACTGTTTTTT	CAISDMGEKLFF
TRBV20-1	TRBJ1-1	.	.	TGCAGTGCTAGAGCGGGGGGACGCAGGCTGGGGACTGAAGCTTTCTTT	CSARAGGRRLGTEAFF
TRBV12-3/TRBV12-4	TRBJ2-3	TRBD2	few	TGTGCCAGCAGATTCAGCGGGGGGGCTACAGATACGCAGTATTTT	CASRFSGGATDTQYF
TRBV20-1	TRBJ2-1	TRBD2	few	TGCAGTGCGAGCTCTAGCGGGGATCCCAATGAGCAGTTCTTC	CSASSSGDPNEQFF
TRBV7-2	TRBJ2-5	.	.	TGTGCCAGCAGCCCCCAGTTGGAGACCCAGTACTTC	CASSPQLETQYF
TRBV6-2/TRBV6-3	TRBJ2-3	.	.	TGTGCCAGCAGTTTTGTCTTGAACACAGATACGCAGTATTTT	CASSFVLNTDTQYF
TRBV20-1	TRBJ2-5	.	few	TGCAGTGCTAGAGACCAGCGACTGGCGCAAGAGACCCAGTACTTC	CSARDQRLAQETQYF
TRBV29-1	TRBJ1-4	.	.	TGCAGCGGGGGTATGAGAAATGAAAAACTGTTTTTT	CSGGMRNEKLFF
TRBV3-1	TRBJ2-5	.	.	TGTGCCAGCAGCCAAGAATGGGAAGTGACCCAGTACTTC	CASSQEWEVTQYF
TRBV6-2/TRBV6-3	TRBJ1-5	.	.	TGTGCCAACAGCGCTCACAATCCTCGACTTAATCAGCCCCAGCATTTT	CANSAHNPRLNQPQHF
TRBV7-7	TRBJ2-3	.	few	TGTGCTAGCAGCTTAGGGTCCAGGCCAAGCACAGATACGCAGTATTTT	CASSLGSRPSTDTQYF
TRBV4-1	TRBJ2-3	.	.	TGCGCCAGCAGCCAAGAAAGAGGGCCCAGCACAGATACGCAGTATTTT	CASSQERGPSTDTQYF
TRBV7-9	TRBJ2-5	TRBD2	.	TGTGCCGGGGGGACTAGCGGGAGTAAACAAGAGACCCAGTACTTC	CAGGTSGSKQETQYF
TRBV3-1	TRBJ1-6	TRBD1	.	TGTGCCAGCAGCCTCGGGACAGGGTATTCACCCCCCCACTTT	CASSLGTGYSPPHF
TRBV7-2	TRBJ1-5	TRBD1	.	TGTGCCAGCAGCCCCGAGGGGGCAGCTTATAGCAATCAGCCCCAGCATTTT	CASSPEGAAYSNQPQHF
TRBV7-8	TRBJ1-3	.	.	TGTGCCAGCAGCTTAGGGGCGCCGCAGGCTGGAAACACCATATATTTT	CASSLGAPQAGNTIYF
TRBV20-1	TRBJ1-5	TRBD1	.	TGCAGTGCCCTACAGGGACAGGGTCCCAATCAGCCCCAGCATTTT	CSALQGQGPNQPQHF
TRBV7-7	TRBJ2-1	TRBD2	.	TGTGCTAGCAGTCGGACTAGCGGGGGGCCTGTCAATGAGCAGTTCTTC	CASSRTSGGPVNEQFF
TRBV27	TRBJ1-2	TRBD1	.	TGTGCCAGCAGTTTATACCAAGGGGGACAGGGGGCAATCTATGACTACACCTTC	CASSLYQGGQGAIYDYTF
TRBV6-2/TRBV6-3	TRBJ2-7	TRBD2	few	TGTGCCAGCAGCCGACTAGCGAATGAGCAGTACTTC	CASSRLANEQYF
TRBV28	TRBJ2-7	.	.	TGTGCCAGCAGTTTATTCCAAACGACAGGCTCCTACGAGCAGTACTTC	CASSLFQTTGSYEQYF
TRBV28	TRBJ2-1	TRBD2	few	TGTGCCAGCAGTTTTGAATTAGGTGGACTAGCGGGCAATGAGCAGTTCTTC	CASSFELGGLAGNEQFF
TRBV5-8	TRBJ2-3	TRBD2	.	TGTGCCAGCAGCTTGGCGTTTAGCGGGGCAACAGATACGCAGTATTTT	CASSLAFSGATDTQYF
TRBV9	TRBJ1-2	.	.	TGTGCCAGCAGCGAGGGGACAAATGGCTACACCTTC	CASSEGTNGYTF
TRBV29-1	TRBJ1-2	.	.	TGCAGCGTTGAAGTAGGTGACTGGGGGTTATCTAACTGTGGCTACACCTTC	CSVEVGDWGLSNCGYTF
TRBV15	TRBJ2-1	.	.	TGTGCCACCCATCGGGGGAATGAGCAGTTCTTC	CATHRGNEQFF
TRBV20-1	TRBJ2-1	.	.	TGCAGTGCTAGCGTAGCCAACAGACCTAGCTCCTACAATGAGCAGTTCTTC	CSASVANRPSSYNEQFF
TRBV3-1	TRBJ2-7	.	many	TGTGCCAGCAGCCATGACTACGAGCAGTACTTC	CASSHDYEQYF
TRBV5-1	TRBJ2-5	TRBD1	few	TGCGCCAGCAGCTTGGCCGGGGACAGAAGAGAGACCCAGTACTTC	CASSLAGDRRETQYF
TRBV2	TRBJ2-3	TRBD1	few	TGTGCCAGCAGTGGAGACAGGGGGCATACAGATACGCAGTATTTT	CASSGDRGHTDTQYF
TRBV10-3	TRBJ2-3	TRBD2	.	TGTGCCATCAGGGGACTAGCCTCAGATACGCAGTATTTT	CAIRGLASDTQYF
TRBV29-1	TRBJ2-3	.	few	TGCAGCGCAACCGACAGCTCAGATACGCAGTATTTT	CSATDSSDTQYF
TRBV4-1	TRBJ1-2	.	few	TGCGCCAGCAGCCAAGATCAAGGGGGGGCAGGCTATGGCTACACCTTC	CASSQDQGGAGYGYTF
TRBV7-9	TRBJ1-1	.	.	TGTGCCAGCCGTATTCACACTGAGGCTTTCTTT	CASRIHTEAFF
TRBV5-5	TRBJ2-1	TRBD2	few	TGTGCCAGCAGCTTGCGTCCCCGGGGGGTCTACAATGAGCAGTTCTTC	CASSLRPRGVYNEQFF
TRBV5-5	TRBJ2-3	TRBD2	.	TGTGCCAGCAGCCATCGACTAGCGGGGGTAGATACGCAGTATTTT	CASSHRLAGVDTQYF
TRBV12-3/TRBV12-4	TRBJ2-7	TRBD1	.	TGTGCCAGCACCCAGACAGGGCGTGACTACGAGCAGTACTTC	CASTQTGRDYEQYF
TRBV20-1	TRBJ2-5	TRBD1	.	TGCAGTGCAGCCGGGACAGGGGTGGGGGAGACCCAGTACTTC	CSAAGTGVGETQYF
TRBV20-1	TRBJ1-2	.	few	TGCAGTGGGGCCCCAATAGGGGGAATATATGGCTACACCTTC	CSGAPIGGIYGYTF
TRBV7-2	TRBJ1-2	.	.	TGTGCCAGCAGCTTAAAGAGGTTGTCGTTAGCTAACTATGGCTACACCTTC	CASSLKRLSLANYGYTF